This entry lists 15 T cell receptor beta chains sequenced from one sample in a study of blood T cell repertoires in COVID-19. Profiled with immunoSEQ multiplex PCR; TCRdb holds only in-frame clones, not every one. The repertoire holds roughly 140,000 clones, approximately 73% seen once, with 3% to 4.5% in the top ten. Sequenced material: peripheral blood. Receptors were obtained from a woman older than 75 with acute or convalescent COVID-19.

This clone was seen a handful of times. The rearrangement links TRBV14 to TRBJ1-1; tentatively, D is TRBD1 (5 bases). The CDR3 spans 13 residues. Trimming left V 4 bases short and J 11 bases short, with 17 bases between. The germline gives CDR1 SGHDN, CDR2 FVKESK. Here the CDR3 DNA reads TGTGCCAGCAGCCCAGGCTGGGTCTCAGGGGCTTTCTTT. Translating it yields CASSPGWVSGAFF.

This clone was seen more than once but under ten times. The chain employs TRBV6-6 and TRBJ1-5, with 7 bases that match TRBD1. The germline gives CDR1 MNHNY, CDR2 SVGAGI (reference sequence). This CDR3 has 14 residues. The ends lost 2 bases at V and 4 bases at J; junction bases unmatched: 2. The CDR3 protein is CASSYRGLNQPQHF. In DNA, the CDR3 is TGTGCCAGCAGTTACAGGGGGCTTAATCAGCCCCAGCATTTT.

The chain is built from TRBV5-8 and TRBJ2-4; 8 bases are shared with TRBD2. CDR3 length equals 16 residues. The germline CDR1 and CDR2 sequences are SGHTS and YDEGEE. V shed 4 bases and J 0 bases; nucleotides not matched to a gene: 6. CDR3 DNA: TGTGCCAGCAGCCAGGGGACTAGTCCAGCCAAAAACATTCAGTACTTC. Residues: CASSQGTSPAKNIQYF.

Here the CDR3 DNA reads TGTGCCAGCAGGGGACAGGGGAACTATGGCTACACCTTC. Translation: CASRGQGNYGYTF. The genes are TRBV5-5 and TRBJ1-2; 10 nucleotides align to TRBD1. The junction had 0 bases not matched to a gene; V was cut back by 5 bases and J by 2 bases. The length of the CDR3 is 13 residues. CDR1 is SGHKS, CDR2 YYEKEE, per germline (reference sequence).

This chain joins TRBV18 and TRBJ1-4; 7 bases fit TRBD1. The CDR3 totals 14 residues. Germline assignment: CDR1 KGHSH and CDR2 LQKENI. After removal of 4 bases from V and 7 bases from J, the junction contained 6 bases not matched to a gene. DNA for the CDR3: TGTGCCAGCTCACTAAACAGGGGAGGTGAAAAACTGTTTTTT. This translates into CASSLNRGGEKLFF.

The chain carries TRBV28 and TRBJ2-5, with TRBD1 identical over 7 bases. The V gene's germline CDR1 is MDHEN and CDR2 SYDVKM. V gave up 4 bases and J gave up 1 base; unmatched junction bases: 0. The CDR3 is 13 residues long. CDR3: CASSSGGQETQYF. The DNA of the CDR3 is TGTGCCAGCAGTTCAGGGGGCCAAGAGACCCAGTACTTC.

J is TRBJ2-3 and V is TRBV10-3; TRBD2 matches at 11 bases. This CDR3 contains 14 residues. Trimming cost V 5 bases and J 3 bases; bases outside gene matches: 1. The germline CDR1 and CDR2 sequences are ENHRY and SYGVKD. The chain's CDR3 is CAISPSGGTDTQYF. CDR3 DNA: TGTGCCATCAGTCCTAGCGGGGGGACAGATACGCAGTATTTT.

This clone came up a few times. This chain connects TRBV10-3 to TRBJ1-1; D unresolved. V was shortened by 5 bases and J by 4 bases, with 8 bases between the two germline ends. This CDR3 comprises 12 residues. Germline CDR1 ENHRY, CDR2 SYGVKD. In DNA form, the CDR3 reads TGTGCCATCAGTCCGGGGAGCACTGAAGCTTTCTTT. Translation gives CAISPGSTEAFF.

V gene TRBV9 combines with J gene TRBJ2-7; D may be TRBD1 (5 bases). Trimming shortened V by 3 bases and J by 7 bases, and 14 bases separated the two germline ends. Germline lookup yields CDR1 SGDLS and CDR2 YYNGEE. There are 13 residues in the CDR3. CDR3 sequence reads: CASSAGGAREQYF. The CDR3, as DNA: TGTGCCAGCAGCGCCGGTGGGGCGAGAGAGCAGTACTTC.

The gene calls are TRBV19 and TRBJ2-4; TRBD1 agrees at 8 bases. This CDR3 has 15 amino acids. With V trimmed by 4 bases and J by 3 bases, 5 bases remained unmatched. Germline CDR1 reads LNHDA; CDR2 reads SQIVND (reference sequence). DNA of the CDR3: TGTGCCAGTAGTAGGACGGACAGGGACAAAAACATTCAGTACTTC. As protein: CASSRTDRDKNIQYF.

The chain carries TRBV4-1 and TRBJ2-4; maybe TRBD2 (5 bases). The CDR3 contains 17 residues. Germline CDR1 reads MGHRA; CDR2 reads YSYEKL. Trimming shortened V by 0 bases and J by 0 bases, and 12 bases separated the two germline ends. The CDR3 loop is CASSQESGVIAKNIQYF. For the CDR3, the DNA is TGCGCCAGCAGCCAAGAGTCCGGGGTAATAGCCAAAAACATTCAGTACTTC.

This sequence joins TRBV7-3 and TRBJ2-1; 10 nucleotides align to TRBD2. The CDR3 is 19 residues long. Germline V CDR1 and CDR2: SGHTA, FQGTGA. The trim removed 2 bases at V and 10 bases at J, leaving 20 bases unmatched. The DNA of the CDR3 is TGTGCCAGCAGCTTAGATCCTAGCGGGGGACTTTATGGTAACGGGGAGCAGTTCTTC. Its translation is CASSLDPSGGLYGNGEQFF.

This clone was detected once. J is TRBJ1-5 and V is TRBV5-1; TRBD1 matches 10 bases. The CDR3 extends over 15 amino acids. V was pared by 5 bases and J by 3 bases, with 5 bases of the junction left unmatched. CDR1 is SGHRS and CDR2 is YFSETQ in the germline V gene. CDR3 protein: CASRSGQGNNQPQHF. In DNA, the CDR3 is TGCGCCAGCAGATCGGGACAGGGGAACAATCAGCCCCAGCATTTT.

The chain links TRBV2 to TRBJ1-2; D remains ambiguous. The CDR3 is 17 amino acids. Germline V lookup: CDR1 SNHLY, CDR2 FYNNEI. V lost 2 bases, J lost 4 bases, and 20 bases lay in between. CDR3 in DNA: TGTGCCAGCAGTGAATTTTGGTGGCCCAGAAGAATCTATGGCTACACCTTC. This encodes CASSEFWWPRRIYGYTF.

V is TRBV7-2 and J is TRBJ1-2; 7 nucleotides match TRBD1. Germline loops: CDR1 SGHTA, CDR2 FQGNSA. The junction had 13 bases not matched to a gene; V was cut back by 5 bases and J by 4 bases. CDR3 length equals 16 residues. CDR3 in amino acids: CASSLKMPGQSYGYTF. In nucleotides, the CDR3 is TGTGCCAGCAGCCTCAAAATGCCGGGACAGAGCTATGGCTACACCTTC.